This TCR beta chain was captured by sequencing in a study of OX40 agonist ivuxolimab in advanced cancers. Study at large: Treatment of patients was with ivuxolimab, an agonistic anti-OX40 (CD134) antibody. Every 2 weeks, ivuxolimab was infused into the patients intravenously at between 0.01 and 10 mg/kg.

Concerning this clone itself: The antigen remains unidentified.

General study points: The investigators did not determine what antigen specificity the expanded peripheral T cells had.

Germline loops: CDR1 SGDLS, CDR2 YYNGEE. The CDR3 has 17 residues. Trimming took 0 bases from V and 6 from J, leaving 18 bases between them. Method: immunoSEQ multiplex PCR; TCRdb's copy keeps in-frame clones and lacks some. Counted here are 70,000 to 95,000 clones, more than 75% occurring once; the ten biggest clones make up 0.6% to 0.75%. Blood got drawn at baseline, again on cycle 4 day 1, and then on cycle 7 day 1. J is TRBJ1-4 and V is TRBV9, with TRBD1 as a possible D gene (6 bases). The receptor's source is an adult with an advanced solid tumor such as melanoma, head and neck, liver or kidney cancer. Sequenced here: CD4+ or CD8+ T cells sorted from blood, sampled in a trial of the OX40 agonist ivuxolimab. The CDR3 bases are TGTGCCAGCAGCGTAGGCACAGGGTTTATCGAGGATGAAAAACTGTTTTTT. It translates to CASSVGTGFIEDEKLFF.